This passage covers 26 T cell receptor beta chains from one sample sequenced in a study of cytomegalovirus exposure and HLA in healthy donors. The PCR employed 60 Vbeta primers together with 13 Jbeta primers. Sequenced by immunoSEQ multiplex PCR; TCRdb stores in-frame clones only, minus some. The sample has some 160,000 clones, over 65% seen once; the top ten hold 2% to 2.5%. Sequencing was carried out using PBMCs. These receptors all stem from a man in his fifties or sixties in good health and CMV-seronegative.

This chain connects TRBV5-1 to TRBJ2-2, with D perhaps matching TRBD1 (6 bases). The CDR3 runs 16 residues. The germline CDR1 and CDR2 sequences are SGHRS and YFSETQ. V lost 0 bases, J lost 3 bases, and 12 bases lay in between. This CDR3 reads CASSLDRASDTGELFF. For the CDR3, the DNA is TGCGCCAGCAGCTTGGACAGGGCCTCAGACACCGGGGAGCTGTTTTTT.

The chain links TRBV27 to TRBJ2-1, with D perhaps TRBD1 (6 bases). The germline V gene has CDR1 MNHEY and CDR2 SMNVEV (reference sequence). Trimming cost V 6 bases and J 0 bases, with 6 bases left between them. This CDR3 has 13 amino acids. CDR3 region: CASRGGSYNEQFF. The CDR3 nucleotides read TGTGCCAGCAGAGGGGGCTCCTACAATGAGCAGTTCTTC.

The chain joins TRBV11-1 to TRBJ2-1; 7 bases match TRBD2. Germline trimming cut 5 bases from V and 9 bases from J; bases unmatched to any gene: 13. The CDR3 extends over 15 amino acids. CDR1 and CDR2 (germline): SGHAT, FQDESV (reference sequence). For the CDR3, the DNA is TGTGCCAGCAGCCAGAGATCGGGGGGATCCAGTGAGCAGTTCTTC. Its translation: CASSQRSGGSSEQFF.

This clone was observed a single time. The J gene is TRBJ1-4, the V gene TRBV28; possible D gene TRBD1, 6 bases. CDR1 and CDR2 from the germline V gene are MDHEN and SYDVKM. This CDR3 region has 14 residues. The V end lost 6 bases, the J end lost 8 bases, and 16 bases lay between the germline ends. CDR3 bases: TGTGCCAGCAGGCAGGGGACACGTAGGGAAAAACTGTTTTTT. Protein sequence: CASRQGTRREKLFF.

The CDR3 spells CASSVGAQGAYGYTF. DNA of the CDR3: TGTGCCAGCAGCGTAGGGGCGCAGGGGGCCTATGGCTACACCTTC. The chain links TRBV9 to TRBJ1-2; 8 bases agree with TRBD1. The CDR3 has 15 amino acids. CDR1 is SGDLS, CDR2 YYNGEE, per germline. The ends lost 0 bases at V and 4 bases at J; junction bases unmatched: 5. The whole variable domain, filled in from reference TRBV9 and TRBJ1-2, reads DSGVTQTPKHLITATGQRVTLRCSPRSGDLSVYWYQQSLDQGLQFLIQYYNGEERAKGNILERFSAQQFPDLHSELNLSSLELGDSALYFCASSVGAQGAYGYTFGSGTRLTVV.

The chain is built from TRBV7-6 and TRBJ2-1; 10 bases match TRBD2. The germline gives CDR1 SGHVS, CDR2 FNYEAQ. The CDR3 totals 15 residues. The ends lost 4 bases at V and 5 bases at J; junction bases unmatched: 5. The DNA for the CDR3 is TGTGCCAGCAGCTCCAGCGGGAGGGCAGACAATGAGCAGTTCTTC. Residues: CASSSSGRADNEQFF.

The chain combines TRBV2 with TRBJ2-7; D gene unclear. V was cut by 3 bases and J by 3 bases, with 12 bases left in between. This CDR3 region has 14 residues. Germline loops: CDR1 SNHLY, CDR2 FYNNEI. CDR3 bases: TGTGCCAGCAGTGATAATGGGCCCGACTACGAGCAGTACTTC. Its protein product is CASSDNGPDYEQYF.

This clone showed up just once. The V call is TRBV7-2, the J call TRBJ2-1, with a tentative D call TRBD1 (6 bases). This CDR3 comprises 15 residues. The V and J ends lost 3 bases and 9 bases respectively, with 18 bases between them. The germline gives CDR1 SGHTA, CDR2 FQGNSA. DNA for the CDR3: TGTGCCAGCAGCTTGCAGGGGTCTAGTTTAACTGAGCAGTTCTTC. This encodes CASSLQGSSLTEQFF.

The V and J genes are TRBV7-9 and TRBJ1-2; 9 bases line up with TRBD1. The germline V gene encodes CDR1 SEHNR and CDR2 FQNEAQ (reference sequence). This CDR3 is built from 12 residues. Trimming at V came to 7 bases and at J to 6 bases, leaving 3 bases not matched to a gene. The CDR3 DNA sequence: TGTGCCAGCACCCGGACAGGGGATGGCTACACCTTC. Its translation is CASTRTGDGYTF.

This clone was recorded a few times. The chain links TRBV7-2 to TRBJ2-5; 7 positions agree with TRBD1. The CDR3 is 14 amino acids. Per the germline V gene, CDR1 is SGHTA and CDR2 is FQGNSA. The J segment lost 1 base and the V segment lost 4 bases, leaving 3 bases of the junction unmatched. As DNA, the CDR3 is TGTGCCAGCAGCTCGGGACAGCTCCAAGAGACCCAGTACTTC. Its translation is CASSSGQLQETQYF. Looking up the rest from reference TRBV7-2 and TRBJ2-5 gives the full variable domain: GAGVSQSPSNKVTEKGKDVELRCDPISGHTALYWYRQSLGQGLEFLIYFQGNSAPDKSGLPSDRFSAERTGGSVSTLTIQRTQQEDSAVYLCASSSGQLQETQYFGPGTRLLVL.

The V gene is TRBV4-2, the J gene TRBJ1-2; D is unresolved. The germline V gene encodes CDR1 LGHNA and CDR2 YNFKEQ. The CDR3 has 11 amino acids. V lost 3 bases to trimming and J lost 8 bases, with 7 bases between them. The CDR3 loop is CASSHRKGYTF. The CDR3 DNA sequence: TGTGCCAGCAGCCACAGGAAGGGCTACACCTTC.

This clone was recorded once. This sequence joins TRBV6-1 and TRBJ1-3; 7 bases fit TRBD1. The CDR3 sequence is 15 residues long. Germline assignment: CDR1 MNHNS and CDR2 SASEGT. Trimming took 7 bases from V and 1 from J; bases not matched to a gene: 7. As DNA, the CDR3 is TGTGCCAGCAAAAGACAGGGTTTATCTGGAAACACCATATATTTT. Protein sequence: CASKRQGLSGNTIYF.

About this clone: A read error may account for a junction end that differs from germline. The chain is built from TRBV6-5 and TRBJ1-2; TRBD1 aligns across 7 bases. There are 14 residues in the CDR3. Germline loops: CDR1 MNHEY, CDR2 SVGAGI. DNA of the CDR3: TGTGCCAGCAGTTACCAACAGGGGACGGATGGCTACCCCTTC. Protein: CASSYQQGTDGYPF.

This clone appeared a few times. The V call is TRBV5-1, the J call TRBJ2-7, with D perhaps matching TRBD2 (5 bases). Trimming removed 4 bases at V and 1 base at J, with 9 bases between. Germline CDR1 reads SGHRS; CDR2 reads YFSETQ. This CDR3 is built from 13 residues. The CDR3 loop reads CASSIGMSYEQYF. The CDR3 coding sequence is TGCGCCAGCAGCATCGGGATGTCCTACGAGCAGTACTTC.

There are a few counts of this clone. The genes are TRBV7-2 and TRBJ2-3, with TRBD2 as a possible D gene (6 bases). The germline CDR1 and CDR2 sequences are SGHTA and FQGNSA. The CDR3 contains 18 residues. V dropped 2 bases and J dropped 4 bases, with 22 bases sitting between them. The CDR3 DNA is TGTGCCAGCAGCTTAAGTCATAGAGGGCGGCGGGACGCAGATACGCAGTATTTT. The encoded protein is CASSLSHRGRRDADTQYF.

This sequence joins TRBV27 and TRBJ1-2; 7 positions agree with TRBD1. V trimming: 4 bases; J trimming: 7 bases; junction bases outside the gene matches: 12. This CDR3 has 15 amino acids. The V gene's germline CDR1 is MNHEY and CDR2 SMNVEV (reference sequence). CDR3 nucleotides: TGTGCCAGCAGTTCACTAGAGGGGGCGCAGACTGGCTACACCTTC. It encodes CASSSLEGAQTGYTF.

V gene TRBV11-2 combines with J gene TRBJ2-5; 9 nucleotides agree with TRBD2. The CDR3 loop spans 17 amino acids. Germline V gene data show CDR1 as SGHAT and CDR2 as FQNNGV. The ends lost 1 base at V and 2 bases at J; junction bases unmatched: 8. CDR3: CASSLGVLAGEQETQYF. Written as DNA, the CDR3 is TGTGCCAGCAGCTTAGGAGTGTTAGCGGGAGAACAAGAGACCCAGTACTTC. Full variable domain (outside the CDR3, taken from reference TRBV11-2 and TRBJ2-5): EAGVAQSPRYKIIEKRQSVAFWCNPISGHATLYWYQQILGQGPKLLIQFQNNGVVDDSQLPKDRFSAERLKGVDSTLKIQPAKLEDSAVYLCASSLGVLAGEQETQYFGPGTRLLVL.

The chain joins TRBV5-1 to TRBJ2-5, with TRBD1 matching over 7 bases. The CDR3 is made up of 13 amino acids. Germline values: CDR1 SGHRS, CDR2 YFSETQ. The V and J ends lost 4 bases and 6 bases, in that order; junction bases with no gene match: 6. The CDR3 bases are TGCGCCAGCAGCCCGACAGGGTCGCAGACCCAGTACTTC. It codes for CASSPTGSQTQYF.

Only a few counts were recorded for this clone. This rearrangement joins TRBV10-2 to TRBJ2-3, with D tentatively TRBD2 (6 bases). Germline assignment: CDR1 WSHSY and CDR2 SAAADI. CDR3 length: 15 residues. Trimming took 6 bases from V and 2 from J, leaving 15 bases between them. The CDR3 DNA follows: TGCGCCAGCAGAGGAGAGGGACTGCCCACAGATACGCAGTATTTT. Translation gives CASRGEGLPTDTQYF.

This clone was seen a handful of times. The chain has TRBV6-1 and TRBJ1-5; D possibly corresponds to TRBD1 (6 bases). The CDR3 is 14 residues long. From germline, CDR1 is MNHNS and CDR2 SASEGT. V gave up 6 bases and J gave up 3 bases, with 12 bases separating them. CDR3 protein: CASRADRVNQPQHF. CDR3 DNA sequence: TGTGCCAGCAGAGCGGACAGAGTCAATCAGCCCCAGCATTTT.

The rearrangement links TRBV5-6 to TRBJ1-2; 8 nucleotides match TRBD1. The CDR3 has 14 residues. Germline V lookup: CDR1 SGHDT, CDR2 YYEEEE. V shed 6 bases, J shed 4 bases, and the junction held 8 bases outside the gene matches. The CDR3 DNA follows: TGTGCCAGCATCGACAGGGGCCTTGGCTATGGCTACACCTTC. Amino acid sequence: CASIDRGLGYGYTF.

The chain recombines TRBV2 with TRBJ1-1; 8 positions match TRBD1. Germline trimming cut 7 bases from V and 1 base from J; bases unmatched to any gene: 5. Germline V gene data show CDR1 as SNHLY and CDR2 as FYNNEI. The CDR3 is 14 residues long. The CDR3 region is CASIFDRGNTEAFF. CDR3 in DNA: TGTGCCAGCATATTCGACAGGGGGAACACTGAAGCTTTCTTT.

This clone was observed a few times. The chain couples TRBV4-1 to TRBJ1-1; TRBD1 matches 9 bases. V shed 1 base and J 5 bases; nucleotides not matched to a gene: 5. Germline loops: CDR1 MGHRA, CDR2 YSYEKL. This CDR3 contains 15 residues. DNA of the CDR3: TGCGCCAGCAGCCAAGGTCCCGGGACAGGGACTGAAGCTTTCTTT. Its translation is CASSQGPGTGTEAFF.

The CDR3 is CAWTKSGRPGTEAFF. The CDR3 DNA follows: TGTGCCTGGACTAAAAGCGGCCGGCCGGGTACTGAAGCTTTCTTT. The V gene is TRBV30, the J gene TRBJ1-1; no definite D call. The germline V gene encodes CDR1 GTSNPN and CDR2 SVGIG (reference sequence). The CDR3 sequence is 15 residues long. Trimming shortened V by 4 bases and J by 5 bases, and 20 bases separated the two germline ends.

This chain connects TRBV6-1 to TRBJ1-5, with D possibly TRBD1 on 6 matching bases. The CDR3 is 15 residues long. Trimming took 2 bases from V and 2 from J, leaving 10 bases between them. Germline CDR1 and CDR2: MNHNS and SASEGT. CDR3 in DNA: TGTGCCAGCAGTGAACAGGGGTTCGGCAATCAGCCCCAGCATTTT. Translated: CASSEQGFGNQPQHF.

The rearrangement joins TRBV11-2 to TRBJ1-5; D perhaps matches TRBD1 (6 bases). CDR1 and CDR2 from the germline V gene are SGHAT and FQNNGV. Between the trimmed V and J ends, which lost 2 bases and 13 bases, there was a span of 18 bases. CDR3 length equals 14 residues. The chain's CDR3 is CASSLNTGTHAQHF. The CDR3 nucleotides read TGTGCCAGCAGCTTAAATACAGGGACCCATGCGCAGCATTTT. Variable domain in full (rest from reference TRBV11-2 and TRBJ1-5): EAGVAQSPRYKIIEKRQSVAFWCNPISGHATLYWYQQILGQGPKLLIQFQNNGVVDDSQLPKDRFSAERLKGVDSTLKIQPAKLEDSAVYLCASSLNTGTHAQHFGDGTRLSIL.